The clone carrying this TCR beta chain was detected many times. The antigen remains undetermined. Trimming cost V 7 bases and J 5 bases, with 9 bases left between them. Per germline, CDR1 SGHNT and CDR2 YYREEE (reference sequence). The CDR3 consists of 12 residues. The data are from a study of cytotoxic CD8 clonotypes in ibrutinib-treated CLL. Across the study: Treatment had run for a median roughly 13 months, range 6 to 36, when response samples were taken. Overall study results and limits: Baseline values of clonality outstripped age-matched healthy donors and followed circulating CD8+ T-cell counts. Under treatment, the uncommon public clonotypes either contracted or remained stable.

Target depth was 1 in 200,000 to 1 in 1 million T cells, about 10x per clonotype. Assay: immunoSEQ multiplex PCR; the TCRdb copy retains only in-frame clones and omits some. Of 45,000 to 70,000 clones in the sample, 55% to 65% were seen once. The TCR was taken from a human donor with chronic lymphocytic leukemia. This chain links TRBV5-4 with TRBJ2-2; no clear D. The sample was PBMCs, taken after 24 months of ibrutinib treatment. CDR3 nucleotides: TGTGCCAGCTCGGGTTGGACCGGGGAGCTGTTTTTT. Its translation: CASSGWTGELFF. The whole variable domain, filled in from reference TRBV5-4 and TRBJ2-2, reads ETGVTQSPTHLIKTRGQQVTLRCSSQSGHNTVSWYQQALGQGPQFIFQYYREEENGRGNFPPRFSGLQFPNYSSELNVNALELDDSALYLCASSGWTGELFFGEGSRLTVL.